Below, 6 T cell receptor beta chains from the same sample are listed, as sequenced in a study of CD8 T cells in ankylosing spondylitis. MiXCR, applied by TCRdb to the 5' RACE reads, yields one record per CDR3 protein. Among 250,000 to 300,000 distinct CDR3 sequences, 15% to 25% were seen once, and the ten largest hold under 8.5%. Sequenced sample: blood, either unsorted or a sorted T cell fraction (not recorded which). These receptors were taken from a male donor with ankylosing spondylitis or in good health (not recorded which).

This clonotype has just a few counts. The V gene is TRBV10-2, the J gene TRBJ2-4, with 7 bases lining up with TRBD2. V shed 5 bases and J 2 bases; nucleotides not matched to a gene: 9. Germline V lookup: CDR1 WSHSY, CDR2 SAAADI. This CDR3 spans 16 amino acids. The CDR3 nucleotides read TGCGCCAGCAGTTTCCAGTTAGCGGGCCCCAAAAACATTCAGTACTTC. As protein: CASSFQLAGPKNIQYF.

This clonotype was recorded many times. This chain connects TRBV3-1 to TRBJ2-2, with 11 bases lining up with TRBD1. The V segment lost 4 bases and the J segment 5 bases; nucleotides outside the gene matches: 3. The CDR3 runs 15 residues. Germline V lookup: CDR1 LGHDT, CDR2 YNNKEL (reference sequence). Here the CDR3 reads CASSPGTGGTGELFF. DNA of the CDR3: TGTGCCAGCAGCCCCGGGACAGGGGGAACCGGGGAGCTGTTTTTT.

The chain uses TRBV20-1 and TRBJ2-1; 7 nucleotides line up with TRBD2. There are 14 residues in the CDR3. Germline CDR1 is DFQATT and CDR2 is SNEGSKA (reference sequence). Trimming took 0 bases from V and 7 from J; bases not matched to a gene: 6. CDR3 in amino acids: CSARDVAGRNEQFF. The CDR3, as DNA: TGCAGTGCTAGAGATGTAGCGGGTCGGAATGAGCAGTTCTTC.

The rearrangement joins TRBV10-3 to TRBJ2-5, with 8 positions matching TRBD1. Germline CDR1 and CDR2: ENHRY and SYGVKD. V lost 6 bases to trimming and J lost 5 bases; unmatched junction nucleotides: 8. The length of the CDR3 is 14 residues. The CDR3 is CAISTTGDGETQYF. CDR3 nucleotide sequence: TGTGCCATCAGCACGACAGGGGACGGGGAGACCCAGTACTTC.

This clonotype was detected ten times or more. V is TRBV10-2 and J is TRBJ2-5, with D possibly matching TRBD2 (5 bases). The CDR3 runs 13 residues. Germline CDR1 is WSHSY and CDR2 is SAAADI. V was clipped by 6 bases and J by 3 bases, with 11 bases between them. CDR3 DNA sequence: TGCGCCAGCAGGGAGGATCCAGAAGAGACCCAGTACTTC. Translation gives CASREDPEETQYF.

As for this clonotype: A read error may explain this, as a much larger clone is one base away. The chain is built from TRBV29-1 and TRBJ1-1; no firm D call. The CDR3 is 12 amino acids. CDR1 is SQVTM and CDR2 is ANQGSEA in the germline V gene. CDR3 in amino acids: CSGGRRNTKAFF. The CDR3 DNA sequence: TGCAGCGGAGGACGGAGGAACACTAAAGCTTTCTTT.